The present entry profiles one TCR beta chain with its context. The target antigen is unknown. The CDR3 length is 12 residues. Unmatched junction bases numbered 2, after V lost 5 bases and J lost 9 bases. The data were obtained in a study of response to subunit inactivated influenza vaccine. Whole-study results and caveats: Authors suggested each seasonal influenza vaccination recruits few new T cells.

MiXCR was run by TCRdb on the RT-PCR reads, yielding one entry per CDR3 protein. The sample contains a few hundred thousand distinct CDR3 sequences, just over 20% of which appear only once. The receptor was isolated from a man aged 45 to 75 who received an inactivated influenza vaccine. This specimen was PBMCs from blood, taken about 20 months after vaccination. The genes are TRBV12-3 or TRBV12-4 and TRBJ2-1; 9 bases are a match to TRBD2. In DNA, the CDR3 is TGTGCCAGCAGTACGCGGGGGGGTGAGCAGTTCTTC. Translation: CASSTRGGEQFF.